This T cell receptor (beta chain) was sequenced during a study of Ad26.COV2.S vaccination and SARS-CoV-2 variants. Study-level information: Donor participated within the Ad26.COV2.S arm of the COV1001 trial. In the study, Ad26.COV2.S was injected intramuscularly once, or twice 56 days apart. Study conclusions and caveats: Spike-specific TCR breadth was greater after Ad26.COV2.S than placebo. Post-vaccination spike-specific CD8+ and CD4+ T cell responses reportedly had substantial breadth.

Comment on this clone: Antigen specificity is unknown.

The data were produced by immunoSEQ multiplex PCR, yet TCRdb's version contains in-frame clones alone and is incomplete. The table includes around 300,000 clones, around nine tenths detected once. Treatment noted: around 19 received Ad26.COV2.S at low or high dose, single or two shots; about 5 received placebo; per-sample allocation not given. Sampling was done on day 63 after the first vaccine or placebo injection. Germline CDR1 and CDR2: SGHRS and YFSETQ. Trimming took 4 bases from V and 6 from J, leaving 17 bases between them. This CDR3 has 14 residues. The source is a person between 18 and 59 years old who received the Ad26.COV2.S COVID-19 vaccine or a placebo. The gene calls are TRBV5-1 and TRBJ2-7, with TRBD1 as a possible D gene (8 bases). This specimen consisted of peripheral blood, obtained in a trial of Ad26.COV2.S vaccine versus placebo. In DNA form, the CDR3 reads TGCGCCAGCAGCCTGGACAGGGACTACGGCGAGCAGTACTTC. This translates into CASSLDRDYGEQYF.